The next 31 T cell receptor beta chains were all read from a single sample in a study of blood T cell repertoires in COVID-19. Method: immunoSEQ multiplex PCR; TCRdb's copy keeps in-frame clones and lacks some. The sample has some 20,000 clones, 75% to 90% seen once. The material sequenced was peripheral blood. The receptors were sampled from a woman of 80 years or more with active or convalescent COVID-19.

V is TRBV7-3 and J is TRBJ1-1; the D is unclear. Per germline, CDR1 SGHTA and CDR2 FQGTGA. V lost 5 bases to trimming and J lost 3 bases, with 10 bases between them. The CDR3 contains 13 residues. For the CDR3, the DNA is TGTGCCAGCAGCCCCTCCGACTACACTGAAGCTTTCTTT. Translated, it gives CASSPSDYTEAFF. Filled out from reference TRBV7-3 and TRBJ1-1, the complete variable domain reads GAGVSQTPSNKVTEKGKYVELRCDPISGHTALYWYRQSLGQGPEFLIYFQGTGAADDSGLPNDRFFAVRPEGSVSTLKIQRTERGDSAVYLCASSPSDYTEAFFGQGTRLTVV.

The rearrangement uses TRBV18 and TRBJ1-1; D is uncertain. The CDR3 consists of 14 residues. Trimming stripped 3 bases from V and 2 bases from J, with 10 bases between. CDR1 is KGHSH and CDR2 is LQKENI in the germline V gene. The CDR3 reads CASSPGGRNTEAFF. The DNA of the CDR3 is TGTGCCAGCTCACCCGGAGGCAGAAACACTGAAGCTTTCTTT. Using reference TRBV18 and TRBJ1-1 for the parts outside the CDR3, the full variable domain is NAGVMQNPRHLVRRRGQEARLRCSPMKGHSHVYWYRQLPEEGLKFMVYLQKENIIDESGMPKERFSAEFPKEGPSILRIQQVVRGDSAAYFCASSPGGRNTEAFFGQGTRLTVV.

This clone showed up just a few times. V is TRBV19 and J is TRBJ1-1; no clear D gene. The CDR3 length is 14 residues. The V end was cut by 1 base, the J end by 7 bases, with 13 bases between. CDR1 is LNHDA and CDR2 is SQIVND in the germline V gene (reference sequence). The CDR3 protein is CASSIGGSWNEAFF. CDR3 coding DNA: TGTGCCAGTAGTATAGGAGGGTCCTGGAATGAAGCTTTCTTT.

CDR3 amino acids: CASSQDLTGELFF. The CDR3 nucleotides read TGCGCCAGCAGCCAAGATTTAACCGGGGAGCTGTTTTTT. This rearrangement joins TRBV4-3 to TRBJ2-2; D gene unclear. The CDR3 consists of 13 residues. V was clipped by 0 bases and J by 5 bases, with 4 bases between them. The V gene's germline CDR1 is LGHNA and CDR2 YSLEER.

The chain recombines TRBV18 with TRBJ2-4, with TRBD1 matching over 9 bases. CDR1 KGHSH and CDR2 LQKENI come from the germline V gene. The CDR3 totals 16 residues. The V segment lost 1 base and the J segment 6 bases; nucleotides outside the gene matches: 7. The CDR3 protein is CASSPLVDRGRNIQYF. In DNA form, the CDR3 reads TGTGCCAGCTCACCACTGGTGGACAGGGGAAGAAACATTCAGTACTTC.

This rearrangement joins TRBV7-6 to TRBJ2-7, with a tentative D call TRBD2 (5 bases). V shed 4 bases and J shed 2 bases, with 15 bases lying between them. The CDR3 extends over 15 amino acids. Germline V gives CDR1 SGHVS, CDR2 FNYEAQ. The CDR3 here is CASSYGGSSTYEQYF. CDR3 nucleotide sequence: TGTGCCAGCAGCTACGGCGGGTCCTCTACCTACGAGCAGTACTTC.

This clone was seen just once. The rearrangement links TRBV24-1 to TRBJ2-3; 9 nucleotides match TRBD1. Trimming at V came to 3 bases and at J to 5 bases, leaving 8 bases not matched to a gene. The CDR3 is made up of 16 amino acids. Germline V gene sequence: CDR1 KGHDR, CDR2 SFDVKD. The CDR3 loop is CATSDRQGGTLDTQYF. As DNA, the CDR3 is TGTGCCACCAGTGATCGACAGGGGGGGACCCTAGATACGCAGTATTTT.

This rearrangement joins TRBV30 to TRBJ1-1; D gene unclear. This CDR3 region has 17 residues. Germline lookup yields CDR1 GTSNPN and CDR2 SVGIG (reference sequence). The V and J ends lost 2 bases and 4 bases respectively, with 23 bases between them. The CDR3 reads CAWSTPGYSPEGTEAFF. CDR3 coding DNA: TGTGCCTGGAGTACCCCGGGTTATAGCCCGGAGGGCACTGAAGCTTTCTTT. Supplemented by reference TRBV30 and TRBJ1-1, the full variable domain reads SQTIHQWPATLVQPVGSPLSLECTVEGTSNPNLYWYRQAAGRGLQLLFYSVGIGQISSEVPQNLSASRPQDRQFILSSKKLLLSDSGFYLCAWSTPGYSPEGTEAFFGQGTRLTVV.

The chain uses TRBV18 and TRBJ1-3; tentatively, D is TRBD1 (5 bases). The CDR3 is 18 amino acids. Trimming took 3 bases from V and 0 from J, leaving 18 bases between them. Germline loops: CDR1 KGHSH, CDR2 LQKENI. CDR3 amino acids: CASSPLRQGESSGNTIYF. For the CDR3, the DNA is TGTGCCAGCTCACCTTTGAGACAAGGGGAATCCTCTGGAAACACCATATATTTT.

This clone was detected once. This rearrangement joins TRBV3-1 (or the pseudogene TRBV3-2) to TRBJ2-7; D might be TRBD2 (6 bases). V was trimmed by 3 bases and J by 4 bases, leaving 13 bases between them. CDR1 LGHDT and CDR2 YNNKEL come from the germline V gene (reference sequence). The CDR3 contains 14 residues. The CDR3 nucleotides are TGTGCCAGCAGCCAGCCGGGACTGGTGTACGAGCAGTACTTC. This gives the protein CASSQPGLVYEQYF.

CDR3 protein: CASRSGYDQPQHF. Written as DNA, the CDR3 is TGTGCCAGTCGGTCAGGGTACGATCAGCCCCAGCATTTT. This chain links TRBV2 with TRBJ1-5; D may be TRBD1 (5 bases). CDR1 is SNHLY and CDR2 is FYNNEI in the germline V gene. The V end lost 9 bases, the J end lost 5 bases, and 14 bases lay between the germline ends. The CDR3 length is 13 residues.

The chain carries TRBV24-1 and TRBJ2-5; TRBD1 matches at 7 bases. This CDR3 region has 16 residues. Germline V gene sequence: CDR1 KGHDR, CDR2 SFDVKD. The trim removed 4 bases at V and 2 bases at J, leaving 9 bases unmatched. As DNA, the CDR3 is TGTGCCACCAGTGACGCCACGGGACAGCAGCAAGAGACCCAGTACTTC. Amino acid sequence: CATSDATGQQQETQYF.

The J gene is TRBJ1-1, the V gene TRBV18; possible D gene TRBD1, 6 bases. The CDR3 length is 15 residues. V was clipped by 5 bases and J by 0 bases, with 13 bases between them. Germline V lookup: CDR1 KGHSH, CDR2 LQKENI. This CDR3 is CASSENRELNTEAFF. DNA of the CDR3: TGTGCCAGCTCAGAGAACAGGGAATTGAACACTGAAGCTTTCTTT.

CDR3 protein: CASSPRGRYTEAFF. Written as DNA, the CDR3 is TGTGCCAGCAGCCCAAGGGGTAGATACACTGAAGCTTTCTTT. The genes are TRBV7-3 and TRBJ1-1; D might be TRBD1 (5 bases). The V end lost 5 bases, the J end lost 3 bases, and 13 bases lay between the germline ends. Germline assignment: CDR1 SGHTA and CDR2 FQGTGA. The CDR3 length is 14 residues. The complete variable domain, with remaining parts taken from reference TRBV7-3 and TRBJ1-1, reads GAGVSQTPSNKVTEKGKYVELRCDPISGHTALYWYRQSLGQGPEFLIYFQGTGAADDSGLPNDRFFAVRPEGSVSTLKIQRTERGDSAVYLCASSPRGRYTEAFFGQGTRLTVV.

The chain uses TRBV14 and TRBJ2-6, with TRBD2 as a possible D gene (6 bases). The CDR3 is 18 residues long. The V end lost 1 base, the J end lost 2 bases, and 15 bases lay between the germline ends. Germline loops: CDR1 SGHDN, CDR2 FVKESK. The CDR3 loop is CASSQVGGRTPGANVLTF. In nucleotides, the CDR3 is TGTGCCAGCAGCCAAGTAGGAGGGAGGACCCCTGGGGCCAACGTCCTGACTTTC.

The chain carries TRBV3-1 (or the pseudogene TRBV3-2) and TRBJ2-1; 12 bases match TRBD2. V lost 1 base and J lost 8; bases outside the gene matches: 6. This CDR3 contains 16 residues. CDR1 and CDR2 (germline): LGHDT, YNNKEL (reference sequence). As DNA, the CDR3 is TGTGCCAGCAGCCAAGTAAGGACTAGCGGGGTGGATGAGCAGTTCTTC. As protein: CASSQVRTSGVDEQFF.

J is TRBJ2-7 and V is TRBV4-3, with D tentatively TRBD1 (6 bases). V lost 4 bases to trimming and J lost 6 bases, with 13 bases between them. The germline gives CDR1 LGHNA, CDR2 YSLEER. This CDR3 spans 13 amino acids. The CDR3 bases are TGCGCCAGCAGCCTCACAGGGACAAGCGAGCAGTACTTC. Translated: CASSLTGTSEQYF.

The chain joins TRBV7-9 to TRBJ2-1; D is unresolved. This CDR3 comprises 12 residues. From germline, CDR1 is SEHNR and CDR2 FQNEAQ (reference sequence). Trimming removed 7 bases at V and 10 bases at J, with 14 bases between. The CDR3 DNA follows: TGTGCCAGCACCCACCGTCCCGGGGAGCAGTTCTTC. It yields the protein CASTHRPGEQFF.

The gene calls are TRBV28 and TRBJ2-6; D perhaps matches TRBD1 (6 bases). Germline loops: CDR1 MDHEN, CDR2 SYDVKM. CDR3 size: 14 residues. V was cut by 8 bases and J by 3 bases, with 11 bases left in between. In DNA form, the CDR3 reads TGTGCCAGCCTCAGGGGCGGTGGGGCCAACGTCCTGACTTTC. This translates into CASLRGGGANVLTF.

The chain recombines TRBV19 with TRBJ2-3, with D possibly being TRBD2 (6 bases). The germline V gene has CDR1 LNHDA and CDR2 SQIVND (reference sequence). Trimming removed 3 bases at V and 2 bases at J, with 12 bases between. CDR3 length equals 15 residues. CDR3 coding DNA: TGTGCCAGTAGTATGTCTGGGGGGAACACAGATACGCAGTATTTT. This encodes CASSMSGGNTDTQYF.

J is TRBJ1-1 and V is TRBV30; the D gene is possibly TRBD1 (5 bases). Germline V gives CDR1 GTSNPN, CDR2 SVGIG (reference sequence). There are 12 residues in the CDR3. Trimming left V 3 bases short and J 4 bases short, with 9 bases between. CDR3 amino acids: CAWRPRGTEAFF. For the CDR3, the DNA is TGTGCCTGGAGACCTAGGGGCACTGAAGCTTTCTTT.

V and J are TRBV5-4 and TRBJ1-3; D is perhaps TRBD1 (6 bases). Germline lookup yields CDR1 SGHNT and CDR2 YYREEE (reference sequence). CDR3 length equals 16 residues. V shed 0 bases and J shed 2 bases, with 12 bases lying between them. The CDR3 DNA follows: TGTGCCAGCAGCTTGGTAACAGGGACTACTGGAAACACCATATATTTT. Translating it yields CASSLVTGTTGNTIYF.

The genes are TRBV11-1 and TRBJ2-3, with 12 bases aligning to TRBD2. The V segment lost 0 bases and the J segment 10 bases; nucleotides outside the gene matches: 5. This CDR3 spans 15 amino acids. Per the germline V gene, CDR1 is SGHAT and CDR2 is FQDESV (reference sequence). CDR3: CASSLATSGRGAQYF. CDR3 sequence (DNA): TGTGCCAGCAGCTTAGCGACTAGCGGGAGAGGTGCGCAGTATTTT.

This chain uses TRBV27 with TRBJ2-5; 8 bases line up with TRBD2. The CDR3 is 14 amino acids. The V and J ends lost 5 bases and 6 bases, in that order; junction bases with no gene match: 8. In germline, CDR1 is MNHEY, CDR2 SMNVEV (reference sequence). In nucleotides, the CDR3 is TGTGCCAGCAGTCCGAGACTAGCGTCTCAGACCCAGTACTTC. Translating gives CASSPRLASQTQYF.

The V and J genes are TRBV19 and TRBJ1-4; a weak D match, TRBD1 (6 bases). Germline V gene sequence: CDR1 LNHDA, CDR2 SQIVND (reference sequence). This CDR3 is 17 amino acids long. Deletions cut 3 bases from V and 5 bases from J, with 19 bases between. CDR3 loop: CASSIKGTGTPNEKLFF. CDR3 in DNA: TGTGCCAGTAGTATTAAGGGTACGGGGACACCGAATGAAAAACTGTTTTTT.

This clone turned up a few times. This chain joins TRBV7-2 and TRBJ2-2; D is uncertain. V was trimmed by 5 bases and J by 1 base, leaving 5 bases between them. The V gene's germline CDR1 is SGHTA and CDR2 FQGNSA. There are 13 residues in the CDR3. CDR3 DNA sequence: TGTGCCAGCAGCCCACAGAACACCGGGGAGCTGTTTTTT. Encoded protein: CASSPQNTGELFF. Full variable domain (outside the CDR3, taken from reference TRBV7-2 and TRBJ2-2): GAGVSQSPSNKVTEKGKDVELRCDPISGHTALYWYRQSLGQGLEFLIYFQGNSAPDKSGLPSDRFSAERTGGSVSTLTIQRTQQEDSAVYLCASSPQNTGELFFGEGSRLTVL.

This chain connects TRBV9 to TRBJ1-4; D remains unclear. The CDR3 has 15 residues. Germline CDR1 is SGDLS and CDR2 is YYNGEE. Trimming removed 0 bases at V and 0 bases at J, with 6 bases between. CDR3 bases: TGTGCCAGCAGCGTAGACTCCTCAACTAATGAAAAACTGTTTTTT. It translates to CASSVDSSTNEKLFF. Full variable domain (remainder filled in from reference TRBV9 and TRBJ1-4): DSGVTQTPKHLITATGQRVTLRCSPRSGDLSVYWYQQSLDQGLQFLIQYYNGEERAKGNILERFSAQQFPDLHSELNLSSLELGDSALYFCASSVDSSTNEKLFFGSGTQLSVL.

This clone was observed once. V is TRBV11-3 and J is TRBJ2-5, with a weak D call TRBD1 (8 bases). Per the germline V gene, CDR1 is SGHNT and CDR2 is YENEEA. Trimming left V 5 bases short and J 4 bases short, with 17 bases between. This CDR3 region has 15 residues. CDR3 sequence: CASSAGTGGGETQYF. As DNA, the CDR3 is TGTGCCAGCAGCGCCGGGACAGGCGGGGGAGAGACCCAGTACTTC.

This chain connects TRBV6-5 to TRBJ1-2; D unclear. The V end lost 0 bases, the J end lost 6 bases, and 14 bases lay between the germline ends. The CDR3 extends over 15 amino acids. CDR1 is MNHEY, CDR2 SVGAGI, per germline. The CDR3 DNA sequence: TGTGCCAGCAGTTACTCCGGAGGGAGGGCGGATGGCTACACCTTC. Translating it yields CASSYSGGRADGYTF.

This chain links TRBV11-2 with TRBJ2-7; TRBD2 matches 12 bases. Per the germline V gene, CDR1 is SGHAT and CDR2 is FQNNGV. Losses at the gene ends were 1 base for V and 7 bases for J; bases not matched to a gene: 14. The CDR3 has 18 amino acids. The CDR3 spells CASSLVRPSGRGRGEQYF. CDR3 bases: TGTGCCAGCAGCTTAGTGAGGCCTAGCGGGAGGGGCCGAGGGGAGCAGTACTTC.

This clone has only one observation. The rearrangement uses TRBV9 and TRBJ2-4; TRBD1 matches 10 bases. Germline-derived CDR1 and CDR2 are SGDLS and YYNGEE. This CDR3 is 17 amino acids long. V trimming: 3 bases; J trimming: 8 bases; junction bases outside the gene matches: 14. CDR3 loop: CASSEGQGVAPTYIQYF. CDR3 nucleotides: TGTGCCAGCAGCGAAGGACAGGGGGTCGCCCCCACCTACATTCAGTACTTC.